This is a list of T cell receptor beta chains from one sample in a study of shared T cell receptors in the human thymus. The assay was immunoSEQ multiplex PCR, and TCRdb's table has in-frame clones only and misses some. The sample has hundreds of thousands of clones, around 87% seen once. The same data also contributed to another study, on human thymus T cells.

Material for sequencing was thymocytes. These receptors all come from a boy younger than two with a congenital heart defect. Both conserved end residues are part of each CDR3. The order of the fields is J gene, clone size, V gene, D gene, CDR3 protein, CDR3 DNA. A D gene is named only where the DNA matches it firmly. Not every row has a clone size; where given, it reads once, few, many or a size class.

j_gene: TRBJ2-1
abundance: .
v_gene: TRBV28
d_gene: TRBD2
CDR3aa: CASSLNGRGDGYNEQFF
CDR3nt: TGTGCCAGCTCTTTAAATGGGCGGGGGGATGGATACAATGAGCAGTTCTTC

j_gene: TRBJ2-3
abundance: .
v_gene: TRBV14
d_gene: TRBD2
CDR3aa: CASSLLLAGEQDTQYF
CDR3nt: TGTGCCAGCAGTCTATTACTAGCGGGAGAACAAGATACGCAGTATTTT

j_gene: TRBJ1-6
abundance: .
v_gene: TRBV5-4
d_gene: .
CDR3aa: CASLEVSPLHF
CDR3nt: TGTGCCAGCTTGGAGGTTTCACCCCTCCACTTT

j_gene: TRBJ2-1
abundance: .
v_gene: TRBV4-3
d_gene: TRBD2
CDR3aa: CASSQGRLAGVNEQFF
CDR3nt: TGCGCCAGCAGCCAGGGCAGACTAGCGGGAGTCAATGAGCAGTTCTTC

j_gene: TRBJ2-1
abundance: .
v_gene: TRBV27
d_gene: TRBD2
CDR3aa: CASRFLGTSWNEQFF
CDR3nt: TGTGCCAGCAGATTCCTGGGGACTAGCTGGAATGAGCAGTTCTTC

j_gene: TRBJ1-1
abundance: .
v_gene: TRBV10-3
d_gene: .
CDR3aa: CAISHGQGQNTEAFF
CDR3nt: TGTGCCATCAGCCACGGGCAGGGTCAGAACACTGAAGCTTTCTTT

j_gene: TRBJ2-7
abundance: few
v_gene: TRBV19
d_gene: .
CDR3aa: CASSSTVEQYF
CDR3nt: TGTGCCAGTAGTTCCACGGTCGAGCAGTACTTC

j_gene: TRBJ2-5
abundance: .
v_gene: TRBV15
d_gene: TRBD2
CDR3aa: CATRRTGGSQETQYF
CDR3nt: TGTGCCACCAGGAGGACGGGAGGGTCCCAAGAGACCCAGTACTTC

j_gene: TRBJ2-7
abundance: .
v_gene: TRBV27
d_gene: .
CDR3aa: CASRQAVKPYEQYF
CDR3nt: TGTGCCAGCAGACAGGCCGTTAAACCCTACGAGCAGTACTTC

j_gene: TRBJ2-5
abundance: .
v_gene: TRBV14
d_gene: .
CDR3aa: CASSHVEPWETQYF
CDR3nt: TGTGCCAGCAGCCATGTAGAGCCGTGGGAGACCCAGTACTTC

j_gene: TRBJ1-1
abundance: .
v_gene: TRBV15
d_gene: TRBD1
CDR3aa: CATSRATGQGLLGTTEAFF
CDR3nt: TGTGCCACCAGCAGAGCGACAGGACAGGGGCTGCTCGGGACCACTGAAGCTTTCTTT

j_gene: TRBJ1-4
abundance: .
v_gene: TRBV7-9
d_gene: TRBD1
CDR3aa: CASRSLRDRNNEKLFF
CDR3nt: TGTGCCAGCCGGTCGCTCCGGGACAGGAATAATGAAAAACTGTTTTTT

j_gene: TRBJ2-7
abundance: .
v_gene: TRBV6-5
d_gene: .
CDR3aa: CASSTQGIVYEQYF
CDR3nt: TGTGCCAGCAGTACACAGGGTATTGTCTACGAGCAGTACTTC

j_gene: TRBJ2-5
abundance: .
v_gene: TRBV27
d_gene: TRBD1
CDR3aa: CASSLDAPDRDGETQYF
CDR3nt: TGTGCCAGCAGTTTAGACGCGCCGGACAGGGACGGGGAGACCCAGTACTTC

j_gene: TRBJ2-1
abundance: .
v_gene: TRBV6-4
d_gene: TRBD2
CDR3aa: CASSRTSYNEQFF
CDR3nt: TGTGCCAGCAGCAGGACTAGTTACAATGAGCAGTTCTTC

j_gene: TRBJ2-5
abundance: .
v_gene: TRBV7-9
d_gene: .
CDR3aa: CASSAYMAQETQYF
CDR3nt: TGTGCCAGCAGCGCTTACATGGCCCAAGAGACCCAGTACTTC

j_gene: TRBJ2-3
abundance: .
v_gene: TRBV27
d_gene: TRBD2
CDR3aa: CASSLGLATDTQYF
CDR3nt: TGTGCCAGCAGTCTTGGACTAGCCACAGATACGCAGTATTTT

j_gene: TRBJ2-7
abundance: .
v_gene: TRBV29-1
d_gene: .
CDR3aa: CSVVAGDILHYEQYF
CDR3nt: TGCAGCGTTGTGGCAGGGGATATTTTGCACTACGAGCAGTACTTC

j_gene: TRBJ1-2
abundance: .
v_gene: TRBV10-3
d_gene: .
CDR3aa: CAISEIATFPDGYTF
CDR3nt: TGTGCCATCAGTGAGATCGCAACATTCCCCGATGGCTACACCTTC

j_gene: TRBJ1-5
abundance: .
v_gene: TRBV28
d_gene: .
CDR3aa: CASSLGGAFSNQPQHF
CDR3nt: TGTGCCAGCAGTTTGGGGGGGGCGTTTAGCAATCAGCCCCAGCATTTT

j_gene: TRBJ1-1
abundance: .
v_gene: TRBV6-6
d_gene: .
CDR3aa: CASSYSIRGNTEAFF
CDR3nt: TGTGCCAGCAGTTACTCGATACGGGGGAACACTGAAGCTTTCTTT

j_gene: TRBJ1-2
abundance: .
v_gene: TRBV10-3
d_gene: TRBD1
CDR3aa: CAISTKTRQGPNYGYTF
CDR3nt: TGTGCCATCAGTACCAAGACCAGACAGGGACCTAACTATGGCTACACCTTC

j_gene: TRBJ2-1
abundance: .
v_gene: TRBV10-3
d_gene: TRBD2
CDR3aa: CAISPRVGGFPYNEQFF
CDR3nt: TGTGCCATCAGCCCAAGGGTGGGAGGGTTCCCCTACAATGAGCAGTTCTTC

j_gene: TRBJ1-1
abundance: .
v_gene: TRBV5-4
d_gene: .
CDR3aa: CASSILRQDGMNTEAFF
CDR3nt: TGTGCCAGCAGCATCCTTAGACAGGACGGGATGAACACTGAAGCTTTCTTT

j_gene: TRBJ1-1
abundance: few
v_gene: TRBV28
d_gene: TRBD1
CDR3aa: CASRFTGGNTEAFF
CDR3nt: TGTGCCAGCAGGTTTACAGGGGGCAACACTGAAGCTTTCTTT

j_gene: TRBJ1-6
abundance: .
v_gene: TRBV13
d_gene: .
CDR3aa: CASSVVGAGSPLHF
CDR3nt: TGTGCCAGCAGCGTGGTGGGGGCTGGTTCACCCCTCCACTTT

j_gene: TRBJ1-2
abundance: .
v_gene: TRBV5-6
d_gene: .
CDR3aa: CASSRGAGPVNYGYTF
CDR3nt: TGTGCCAGCTCCCGGGGGGCAGGGCCCGTTAACTATGGCTACACCTTC

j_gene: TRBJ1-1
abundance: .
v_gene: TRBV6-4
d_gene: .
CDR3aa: CASSDSSNTEAFF
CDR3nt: TGTGCCAGCAGTGACTCATCTAACACTGAAGCTTTCTTT

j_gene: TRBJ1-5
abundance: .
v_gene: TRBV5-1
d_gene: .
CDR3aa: CASSLEPLRFNGNQPQHF
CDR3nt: TGCGCCAGCAGCTTGGAACCGCTAAGATTTAATGGCAATCAGCCCCAGCATTTT

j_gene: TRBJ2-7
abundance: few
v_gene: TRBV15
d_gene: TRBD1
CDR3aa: CATSRDPTGGPYEQYF
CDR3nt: TGTGCCACCAGCAGAGACCCGACAGGGGGACCCTACGAGCAGTACTTC

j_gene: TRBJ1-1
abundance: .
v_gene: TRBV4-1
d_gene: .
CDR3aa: CASSQDEGMNTEAFF
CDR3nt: TGCGCCAGCAGCCAAGATGAGGGTATGAACACTGAAGCTTTCTTT

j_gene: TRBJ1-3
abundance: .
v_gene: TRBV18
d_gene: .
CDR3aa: CASSPHRDIGSSGNTIYF
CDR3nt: TGTGCCAGCTCACCACATCGGGACATCGGATCCTCTGGAAACACCATATATTTT

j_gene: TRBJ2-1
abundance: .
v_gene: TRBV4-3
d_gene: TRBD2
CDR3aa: CASSQVVGLAGSSSYNEQFF
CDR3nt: TGCGCCAGCAGCCAAGTTGTGGGACTAGCGGGAAGTAGCTCCTACAATGAGCAGTTCTTC